Here is one T cell receptor (beta chain) with its context. What it binds is unknown. CDR1 and CDR2 from the germline V gene are SGHKS and YYEKEE (reference sequence). CDR3 size: 14 residues. With V trimmed by 4 bases and J by 2 bases, 5 bases remained unmatched. The sample originates from a study of identical twins. The study, taken as a whole, reports: The presence of invariant MAIT and iNKT cells could partly confound analyses of zero-insertion sequences. It was cross-sectional statistical analysis, not following the same donors, that the conclusions relied on.

In TCRdb, the 5' RACE reads were re-called with MiXCR into one record per CDR3 protein. The sample lists roughly 750,000 distinct CDR3 sequences, around 21% occurring once. These data are also associated with another study on T cells expressing NK-cell markers.

Sequencing was done on a sample of PBMCs. This TCR was recovered from a woman aged 18-30 years in good health. The gene calls are TRBV5-5 and TRBJ1-2; 7 bases match TRBD1. The DNA for the CDR3 is TGTGCCAGCAGCCCACTGACAGGGAACTATGGCTACACCTTC. Translating it yields CASSPLTGNYGYTF.